This T cell receptor (beta chain) was found in a study of PD-1 blockade in classical Hodgkin lymphoma. In every patient, relapse followed autologous stem cell transplantation, while exposure to brentuximab vedotin differed. Only in-frame clones appear in the TCRdb table, and some are missing; sequencing was by immunoSEQ multiplex PCR. In the table there are 45,000 to 55,000 clones, over 70% of which are singletons. As regards this clone: Its antigen is undetermined.

The CDR3 runs to 14 residues. The ends were cut back, 4 bases at V and 3 bases at J, with 10 bases in the middle. Germline CDR1 SGHDN, CDR2 FVKESK. Study-wide results and caveats: The study found that TCR diversity rose significantly by C4D1 in CD4+ but not CD8+ cells. For complete responders, baseline diversity was comparable to that of newly diagnosed patients.

The starting material was peripheral blood mononuclear cells (PBMCs), obtained at baseline. This receptor was taken from a human donor with classical Hodgkin lymphoma. The chain combines TRBV14 with TRBJ1-5; possible D gene TRBD1, 6 bases. The CDR3 region has the DNA TGTGCCAGCAGCCCGCAGGGGAACAATCAGCCCCAGCATTTT. Protein sequence: CASSPQGNNQPQHF.